These 8 T cell receptor beta chains originate from one sample sequenced in a study of circulating tumor DNA in untreated peripheral T-cell lymphoma. Clones were sequenced by immunoSEQ multiplex PCR, and TCRdb holds only the in-frame ones, with some missing. The sample consists of over 1,000 clones, more than 75% of them appearing once. Sequencing was done on a sample of tumor tissue. The source of these receptors is a human donor with peripheral T-cell lymphoma.

The chain carries TRBV11-3 and TRBJ2-5; possibly TRBD1 for D (6 bases). Germline values: CDR1 SGHNT, CDR2 YENEEA. The CDR3 contains 14 residues. The V and J ends lost 2 bases and 1 base respectively, with 8 bases between them. The CDR3, as DNA: TGTGCCAGCAGCTTACAGGGGATCCAAGAGACCCAGTACTTC. This translates into CASSLQGIQETQYF.

This chain joins TRBV9 and TRBJ1-5; D gene ambiguous. The germline V and J ends were trimmed by 0 bases and 9 bases, with 7 bases remaining between them. This CDR3 is built from 12 residues. The V gene's germline CDR1 is SGDLS and CDR2 YYNGEE. The DNA for the CDR3 is TGTGCCAGCAGCGTAGGTGAAGGGCCCCAGCATTTT. It is translated as CASSVGEGPQHF. Filled out from reference TRBV9 and TRBJ1-5, the complete variable domain reads DSGVTQTPKHLITATGQRVTLRCSPRSGDLSVYWYQQSLDQGLQFLIQYYNGEERAKGNILERFSAQQFPDLHSELNLSSLELGDSALYFCASSVGEGPQHFGDGTRLSIL.

The chain carries TRBV7-6 and TRBJ2-5, with D unresolved. From germline, CDR1 is SGHVS and CDR2 FNYEAQ. Trimming removed 5 bases at V and 5 bases at J, with 15 bases between. The CDR3 has 14 residues. CDR3 in amino acids: CASSLAVNEETQYF. The CDR3 DNA reads as TGTGCCAGCAGCCTCGCCGTAAACGAGGAGACCCAGTACTTC.

This chain connects TRBV30 to TRBJ2-7, with D hard to call. The CDR3 sequence is 11 residues long. Germline lookup yields CDR1 GTSNPN and CDR2 SVGIG (reference sequence). Trimming took 3 bases from V and 4 from J, leaving 7 bases between them. CDR3 sequence: CAWSLGYEQYV. In nucleotides, the CDR3 is TGTGCCTGGAGCCTGGGGTACGAGCAGTACGTC.

CDR3 in amino acids: CASSEGRMGLNTEAFF. DNA of the CDR3: TGTGCCAGCAGTGAAGGTCGTATGGGCCTGAACACTGAAGCTTTCTTT. The chain is built from TRBV9 and TRBJ1-1; D is undetermined. Germline V gene lookup returns CDR1 SGDLS and CDR2 YYNGEE. This CDR3 has 16 amino acids. Trimming removed 5 bases at V and 0 bases at J, with 17 bases between.

The rearrangement links TRBV6-8 to TRBJ2-7; D is unresolved. The CDR3 is 13 residues long. CDR1 and CDR2 (germline): MNHGY, SAAAGT. V was pared by 10 bases and J by 2 bases, with 15 bases between. The CDR3 DNA reads as TGTGCCACCGCTGGGGAATTTACCTACGAGCAGTACGTC. Residues: CATAGEFTYEQYV.

The rearrangement uses TRBV19 and TRBJ1-1; 8 bases map to TRBD1. The ends lost 8 bases at V and 4 bases at J; junction bases unmatched: 15. CDR1 is LNHDA, CDR2 SQIVND, per germline (reference sequence). The CDR3 runs to 16 residues. CDR3: CASRRRGREVGTEAFF. The CDR3 DNA follows: TGTGCCAGTCGGCGCAGGGGGCGCGAGGTTGGCACTGAAGCTTTCTTT.

The chain employs TRBV6-7 and TRBJ1-5; D gene unclear. TRBV6-7 is identified as an open reading frame with a role that is uncertain. The CDR3 is 11 amino acids. Trimming shortened V by 4 bases and J by 7 bases, and 5 bases separated the two germline ends. The CDR3 DNA follows: TGTGCCAGCAGTTCTGGACAGCCCCAGCATTTT. Its translation is CASSSGQPQHF.